This T cell receptor (beta chain) comes out of a study of blood T cell repertoires in COVID-19 (TCRdb year 2020). At the level of the whole study: Samples covering the acute and convalescent phases of COVID-19 were provided by collaborators in the United States, Italy and Spain. Where HLA class I and class II types were available, the types were taken from metadata supplied by the sample provider, not from assay-based typing. Deeply sampled blood TCRbeta repertoires from subjects exposed to, actively infected with, or recovered from COVID-19 were included in the dataset. Samples were obtained from the ongoing ImmuneRACE study (first 160 participants) and from 1,254 subjects provided by 6 global collaborators. Sample metadata almost always included a de-identified subject ID, COVID-19 status, age in years and sex. The prospective study material was composed of cDNA or gDNA derived from T cells, B-cell-depleted T cells, or PBMCs. A freely available public database, intended as a resource for researchers studying the immune response to SARS-CoV-2, is where the repertoires were released.

The immunoSEQ Assay, a bias-controlled multiplex PCR, was used to amplify TCRbeta CDR3 regions from genomic DNA. In the original analysis: Nucleated cell counts per sample were estimated from amplification of reference gene primers within the assay. Sequence reads were collapsed and filtered to measure the absolute abundance of every unique TCRbeta CDR3 rearrangement. For each sample, productive Simpson clonality was calculated as the square root of Simpson's diversity index across productive rearrangements. TCRdb took this table from immuneACCESS and kept in-frame rearrangements with V and J called. Such tables lack part of the clones; where checked against another copy, unresolved V genes explain under half of the gap, and the rest is unexplained. That table supplies the V and J calls and clone size; D and trimming were determined from the DNA. The sample has 110,000 or so clones on record, around 85% of them singletons. The ten largest account for approximately 13% of the sample.

Each collaborating institution followed its own protocols to collect whole blood in K2EDTA tubes. For TCRbeta analysis, collaborator samples were shipped as frozen whole blood, as isolated PBMCs, or as DNA extracted from either sample type. A remark on this clone: Its target antigen remains unknown. No much larger clone exists at a distance of one base, and base qualities are not known.

On the study overall, not on this receptor specifically: The quantity of clinical and demographic metadata differed by source and by participant and was supplied without curation.

The sequence came from a human donor in a cohort sampled during active COVID-19. Sequences were obtained from peripheral blood.

This receptor has the CDR3 CASSPPLAGGRGEQYF. The DNA is as follows: TGTGCCAGCAGTCCACCCCTAGCGGGGGGTAGGGGTGAGCAGTACTTC. This chain is built from TRBV6-6 and TRBJ2-7, with 11 bases aligning to TRBD2. V loses 5 bases at its end and J loses 7 bases; junction bases beyond the gene matches: 13. Counted from cysteine to phenylalanine, this CDR3 has 16 amino acids. Only the CDR3 region is kept as DNA, spanning 48 bases read in frame from base 1. The germline V gene (reference sequence) supplies CDR1 MNHNY and CDR2 SVGAGI.